Listed below are T cell receptor beta chains from one sample, sequenced in a study of cytomegalovirus exposure and HLA in healthy donors. Generated by immunoSEQ multiplex PCR, the TCRdb table keeps only in-frame clones and is missing some. This sample yields about 230,000 clones, of which 77% are seen a single time; approximately 2.6% belongs to the top ten. The material sequenced was PBMCs. The receptors were sampled from a woman aged 55-70 years in good health and CMV-seropositive. Each CDR3 is given with its conserved first and last residue. D genes are given only for firm matches.

CASRVSGRSGELFF | TRBV5-1 | TRBD2 | TRBJ2-2
CASSLAGRDSPLHF | TRBV11-2 | . | TRBJ1-6
CASSQQYNEQFF | TRBV11-2 | . | TRBJ2-1
CASSPLGVFGPGANVLTF | TRBV18 | . | TRBJ2-6
CASSFGSTYNSPLHF | TRBV27 | . | TRBJ1-6
CASSYRRTGTYEQYF | TRBV6-5 | . | TRBJ2-7
CAWRDKFRGSSPLHF | TRBV30 | . | TRBJ1-6
CASSVGTGLFFGNTIYF | TRBV9 | TRBD1 | TRBJ1-3
CASSLGQGRTPLHF | TRBV7-2 | . | TRBJ1-6
CASSLVGSLAGITGKQYF | TRBV5-1 | TRBD2 | TRBJ2-7
CASSRAGGPGDTQYF | TRBV7-3 | TRBD2 | TRBJ2-3
CASGPQGQGYTF | TRBV7-9 | . | TRBJ1-2
CASSTSSYNSPLHF | TRBV18 | . | TRBJ1-6
CAWSGTDTQYF | TRBV30 | . | TRBJ2-3
CASRTQNYGYTF | TRBV28 | . | TRBJ1-2
CASSLNSNQPQHF | TRBV28 | . | TRBJ1-5
CASSPGLAGGNIQYF | TRBV5-1 | TRBD2 | TRBJ2-4
CASSTGLAGISETQYF | TRBV14 | TRBD2 | TRBJ2-5
CAGTWSGGAGNSPLHF | TRBV30 | TRBD1 | TRBJ1-6
CASSPQGPENIQYF | TRBV5-4 | . | TRBJ2-4
CASSTQGDQPQHF | TRBV7-9 | TRBD1 | TRBJ1-5
CASSSPGGQGNSGYTF | TRBV6-5 | TRBD1 | TRBJ1-2
CASTVGGNYGYTF | TRBV5-1 | . | TRBJ1-2
CAWSRGQNSPLHF | TRBV30 | . | TRBJ1-6
CASSRPTGSYGYTF | TRBV5-4 | TRBD1 | TRBJ1-2
CASSNRQSNYGYTF | TRBV21-1 | . | TRBJ1-2
CASSIDPRDRENTEAFF | TRBV19 | TRBD1 | TRBJ1-1
CASSLGSGGQGESGYTF | TRBV7-9 | TRBD1 | TRBJ1-2
CASNRDLQETQYF | TRBV6-1 | . | TRBJ2-5
CASSPSQGSGNTIYF | TRBV18 | . | TRBJ1-3
CASGLPANTGELFF | TRBV6-6 | . | TRBJ2-2
CASSSWGSDANIQYF | TRBV5-4 | . | TRBJ2-4